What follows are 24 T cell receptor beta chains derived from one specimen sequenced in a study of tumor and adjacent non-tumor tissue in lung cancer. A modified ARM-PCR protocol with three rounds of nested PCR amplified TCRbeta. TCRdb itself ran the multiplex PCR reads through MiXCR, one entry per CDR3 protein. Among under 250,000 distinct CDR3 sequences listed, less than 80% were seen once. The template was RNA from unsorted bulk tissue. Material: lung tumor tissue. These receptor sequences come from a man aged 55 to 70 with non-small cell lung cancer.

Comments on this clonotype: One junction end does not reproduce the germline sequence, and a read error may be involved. The DNA of the CDR3 is TGTGCCACCAGCTCCCTTTCGAACGCTGAAGCTTTCTTT. Translated: CATSSLSNAEAFF. The chain recombines TRBV11-3 with TRBJ1-1; D is unclear. The CDR3 has 13 residues. Per germline, CDR1 SGHNT and CDR2 YENEEA.

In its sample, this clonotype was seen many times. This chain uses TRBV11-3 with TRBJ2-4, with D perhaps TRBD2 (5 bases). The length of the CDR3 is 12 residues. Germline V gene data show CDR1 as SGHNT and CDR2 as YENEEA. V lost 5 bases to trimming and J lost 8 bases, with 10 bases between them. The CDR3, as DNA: TGTGCCAGCAGCACAAACGGGGACATTCAGTACTTC. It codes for CASSTNGDIQYF.

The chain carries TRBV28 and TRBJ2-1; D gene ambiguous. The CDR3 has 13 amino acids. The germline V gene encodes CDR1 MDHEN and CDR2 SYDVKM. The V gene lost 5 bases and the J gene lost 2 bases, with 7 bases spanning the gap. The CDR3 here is CASSAPPYNEQFF. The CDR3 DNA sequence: TGTGCCAGCAGTGCACCCCCCTACAATGAGCAGTTCTTC.

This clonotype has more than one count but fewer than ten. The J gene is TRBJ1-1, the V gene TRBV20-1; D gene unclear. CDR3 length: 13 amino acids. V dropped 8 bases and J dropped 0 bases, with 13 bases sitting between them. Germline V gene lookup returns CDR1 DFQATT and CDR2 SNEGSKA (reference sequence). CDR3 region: CSPHGRMNTEAFF. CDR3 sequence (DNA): TGCAGTCCTCACGGACGAATGAACACTGAAGCTTTCTTT.

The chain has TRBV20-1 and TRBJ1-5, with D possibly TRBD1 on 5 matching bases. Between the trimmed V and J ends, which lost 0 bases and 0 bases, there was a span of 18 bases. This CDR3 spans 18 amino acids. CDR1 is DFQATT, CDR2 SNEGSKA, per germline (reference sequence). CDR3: CSARDGGRVSSSNQPQHF. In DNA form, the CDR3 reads TGCAGTGCTAGAGATGGGGGTCGGGTTAGCTCTAGCAATCAGCCCCAGCATTTT.

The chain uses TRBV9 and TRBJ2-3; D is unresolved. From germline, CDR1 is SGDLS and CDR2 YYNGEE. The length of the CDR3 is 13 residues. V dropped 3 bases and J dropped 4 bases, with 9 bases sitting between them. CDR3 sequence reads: CASSDKVADTQYF. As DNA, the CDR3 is TGTGCCAGCAGCGACAAGGTGGCAGATACGCAGTATTTT.

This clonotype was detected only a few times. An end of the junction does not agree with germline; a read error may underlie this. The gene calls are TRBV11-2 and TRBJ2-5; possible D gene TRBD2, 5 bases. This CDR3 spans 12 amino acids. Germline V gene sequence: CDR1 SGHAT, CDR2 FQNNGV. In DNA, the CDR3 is TGTGCCAGCAGCTTACAGGAGGAGACCCGGTACTTT. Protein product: CASSLQEETRYF. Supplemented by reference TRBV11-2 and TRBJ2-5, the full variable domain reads EAGVAQSPRYKIIEKRQSVAFWCNPISGHATLYWYQQILGQGPKLLIQFQNNGVVDDSQLPKDRFSAERLKGVDSTLKIQPAKLEDSAVYLCASSLQEETRYFGPGTRLLVL.

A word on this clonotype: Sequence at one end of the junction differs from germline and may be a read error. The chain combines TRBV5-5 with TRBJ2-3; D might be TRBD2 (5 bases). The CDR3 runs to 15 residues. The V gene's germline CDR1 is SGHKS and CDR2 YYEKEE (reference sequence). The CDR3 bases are TGTGCCAGCAGCCACGAGGGAACAAGGGCAGATACACAGTATTTT. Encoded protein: CASSHEGTRADTQYF.

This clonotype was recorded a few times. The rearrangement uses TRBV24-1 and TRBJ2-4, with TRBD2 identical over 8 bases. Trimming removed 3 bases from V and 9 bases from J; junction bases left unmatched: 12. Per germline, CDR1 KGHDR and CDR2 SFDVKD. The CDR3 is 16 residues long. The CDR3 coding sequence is TGTGCCACCAGTGATCAAACACCGGGGGGGTTTGGCATTCAGTACTTC. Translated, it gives CATSDQTPGGFGIQYF.

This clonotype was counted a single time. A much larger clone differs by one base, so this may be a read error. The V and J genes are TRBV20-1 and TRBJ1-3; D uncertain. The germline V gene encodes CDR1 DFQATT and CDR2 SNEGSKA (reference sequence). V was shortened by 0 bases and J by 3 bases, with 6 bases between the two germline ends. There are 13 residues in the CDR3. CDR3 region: CSARDQRGNTIYF. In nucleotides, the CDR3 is TGCAGTGCTAGAGATCAGCGTGGAAACACCATATATTTT.

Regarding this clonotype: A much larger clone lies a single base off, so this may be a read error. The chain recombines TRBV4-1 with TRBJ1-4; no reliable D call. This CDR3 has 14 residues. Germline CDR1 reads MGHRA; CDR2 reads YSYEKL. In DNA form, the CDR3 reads TGCGCCAGCAGCCAAGATTTAGGGCGGGAAAAACTGATTTTT. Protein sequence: CASSQDLGREKLIF.

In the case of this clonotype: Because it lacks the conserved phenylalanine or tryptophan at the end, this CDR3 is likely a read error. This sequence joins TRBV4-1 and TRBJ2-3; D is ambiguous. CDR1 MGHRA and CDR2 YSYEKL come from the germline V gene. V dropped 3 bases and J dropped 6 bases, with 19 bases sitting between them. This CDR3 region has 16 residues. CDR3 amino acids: CASSHLTGPRVDTQYL. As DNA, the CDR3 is TGCGCCAGCAGCCACCTGACCGGGCCACGGGTCGATACGCAGTATTTA.

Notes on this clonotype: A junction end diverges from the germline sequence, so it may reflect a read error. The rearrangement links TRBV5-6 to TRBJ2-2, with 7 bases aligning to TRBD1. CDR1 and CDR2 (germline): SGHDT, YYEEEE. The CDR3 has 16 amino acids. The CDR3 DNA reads TGTGTCAGCAGCCCCAGACAGGGAGCCCAGGTCGGGGAGCTGTTTTTT. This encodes CVSSPRQGAQVGELFF.

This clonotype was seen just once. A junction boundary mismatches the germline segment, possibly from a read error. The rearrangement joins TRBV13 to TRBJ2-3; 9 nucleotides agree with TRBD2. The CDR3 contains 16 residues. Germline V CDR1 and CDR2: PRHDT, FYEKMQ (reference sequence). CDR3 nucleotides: TGTGTCAGCAACTCCTTGACTAGCGGATTCACAGATACACAGTATTTT. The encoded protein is CVSNSLTSGFTDTQYF. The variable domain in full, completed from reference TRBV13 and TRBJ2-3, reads AAGVIQSPRHLIKEKRETATLKCYPIPRHDTVYWYQQGPGQDPQFLISFYEKMQSDKGSIPDRFSAQQFSDYHSELNMSSLELGDSALYFCVSNSLTSGFTDTQYFGPGTRLTVL.

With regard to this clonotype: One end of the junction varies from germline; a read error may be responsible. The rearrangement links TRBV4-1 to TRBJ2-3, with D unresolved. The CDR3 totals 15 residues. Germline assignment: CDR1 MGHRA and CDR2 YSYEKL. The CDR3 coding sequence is TGCGCCAGCAACCAAGTTGGCGGACCCACAGATACGCAGTATTTT. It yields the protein CASNQVGGPTDTQYF.

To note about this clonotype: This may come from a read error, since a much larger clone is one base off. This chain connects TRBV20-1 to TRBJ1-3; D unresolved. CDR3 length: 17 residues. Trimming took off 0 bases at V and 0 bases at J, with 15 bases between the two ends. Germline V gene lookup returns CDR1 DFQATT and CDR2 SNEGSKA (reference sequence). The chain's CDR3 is CSARDPRTTRSGNTIYF. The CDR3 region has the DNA TGCAGTGCTAGAGATCCCAGAACGACACGCTCTGGAAACACCATATATTTT.

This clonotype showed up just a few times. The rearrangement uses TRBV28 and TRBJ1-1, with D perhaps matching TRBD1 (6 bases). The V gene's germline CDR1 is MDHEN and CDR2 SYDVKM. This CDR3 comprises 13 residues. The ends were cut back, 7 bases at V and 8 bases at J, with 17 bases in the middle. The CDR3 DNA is TGTGCCAGCAACTTACAGGGTAAGAGAGAAGCTTTCTTT. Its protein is CASNLQGKREAFF. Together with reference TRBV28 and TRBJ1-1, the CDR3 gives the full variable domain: DVKVTQSSRYLVKRTGEKVFLECVQDMDHENMFWYRQDPGLGLRLIYFSYDVKMKEKGDIPEGYSVSREKKERFSLILESASTNQTSMYLCASNLQGKREAFFGQGTRLTVV.

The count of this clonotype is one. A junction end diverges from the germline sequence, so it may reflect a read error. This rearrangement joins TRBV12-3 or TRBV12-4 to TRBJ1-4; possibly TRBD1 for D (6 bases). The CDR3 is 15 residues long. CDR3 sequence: CASSIPMGAHERLFF. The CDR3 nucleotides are TGTGCCAGCAGTATCCCTATGGGGGCTCACGAAAGACTGTTTTTT.

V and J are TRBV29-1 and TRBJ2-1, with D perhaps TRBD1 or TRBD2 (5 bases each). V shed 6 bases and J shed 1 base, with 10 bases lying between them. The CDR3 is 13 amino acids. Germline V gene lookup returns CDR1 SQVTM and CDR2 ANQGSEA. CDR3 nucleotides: TGCAGCGTGCAGGGACCTTCCTACAATGAGCAGTTCTTC. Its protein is CSVQGPSYNEQFF.

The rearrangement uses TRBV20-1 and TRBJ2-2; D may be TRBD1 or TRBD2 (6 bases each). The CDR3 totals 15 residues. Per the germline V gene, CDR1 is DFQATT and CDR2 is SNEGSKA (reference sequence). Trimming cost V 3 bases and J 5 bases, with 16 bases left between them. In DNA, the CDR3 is TGCAGTGCTAGGTCCGGTAGAGGGGGGACCGGGGAGCTGTTTTTT. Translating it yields CSARSGRGGTGELFF.

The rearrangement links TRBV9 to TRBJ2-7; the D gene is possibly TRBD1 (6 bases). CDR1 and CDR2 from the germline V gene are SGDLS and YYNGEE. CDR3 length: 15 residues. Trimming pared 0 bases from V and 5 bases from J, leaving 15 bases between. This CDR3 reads CASSVGGGRRNEQYF. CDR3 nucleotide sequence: TGTGCCAGCAGCGTAGGTGGGGGCAGGCGGAACGAGCAGTACTTC.

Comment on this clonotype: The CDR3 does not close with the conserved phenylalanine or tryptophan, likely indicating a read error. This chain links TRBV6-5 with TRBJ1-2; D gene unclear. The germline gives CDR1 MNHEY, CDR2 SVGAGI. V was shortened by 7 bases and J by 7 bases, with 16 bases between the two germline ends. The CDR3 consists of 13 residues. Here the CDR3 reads CASNKGSECGYTV. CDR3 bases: TGTGCCAGCAATAAGGGCTCGGAGTGTGGCTACACCGTC.

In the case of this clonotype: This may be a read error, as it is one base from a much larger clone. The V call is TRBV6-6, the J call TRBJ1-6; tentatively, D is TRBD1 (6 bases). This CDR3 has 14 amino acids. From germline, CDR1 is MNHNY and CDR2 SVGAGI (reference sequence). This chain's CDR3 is CVSSYMGADSPLHF. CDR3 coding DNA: TGTGTCAGCAGTTACATGGGGGCAGACTCACCCCTCCACTTT.

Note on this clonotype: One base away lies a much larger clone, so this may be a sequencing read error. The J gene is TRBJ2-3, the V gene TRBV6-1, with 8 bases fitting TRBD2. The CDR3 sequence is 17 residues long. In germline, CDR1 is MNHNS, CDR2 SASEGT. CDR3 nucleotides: TGTGCCAGCAGTGAGGGGATTTTAGCGGGATCCACAGATACGCAGTTTTTT. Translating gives CASSEGILAGSTDTQFF.